One sample yielded the 20 T cell receptor beta chains listed below, sequenced in a study of OX40 agonist ivuxolimab in advanced cancers. Profiling relied on immunoSEQ multiplex PCR, and the TCRdb table lists in-frame clones only, not all of them. The data contain 90,000 to 120,000 clones, roughly 90% of them singletons. This specimen was CD4+ or CD8+ T cells sorted from blood, taken in a trial of the OX40 agonist ivuxolimab. These receptors originate from an adult with an advanced solid tumor such as melanoma, head and neck, liver or kidney cancer.

V gene TRBV25-1 combines with J gene TRBJ2-3; the D call may be TRBD1 or TRBD2 (5 bases each). Germline assignment: CDR1 MGHDK and CDR2 SYGVNS. The CDR3 consists of 16 residues. The ends were cut back, 2 bases at V and 3 bases at J, with 15 bases in the middle. The CDR3 protein is CASSERGRTITDTQYF. CDR3 DNA sequence: TGTGCCAGCAGTGAACGGGGCAGGACCATTACAGATACGCAGTATTTT.

J is TRBJ2-3 and V is TRBV7-3; D may be TRBD2 (6 bases). The germline V gene encodes CDR1 SGHTA and CDR2 FQGTGA. Trimming removed 8 bases at V and 2 bases at J, with 14 bases between. The CDR3 sequence is 14 residues long. In DNA form, the CDR3 reads TGTGCCAGCTCCCTGCGGGACCACACAGATACGCAGTATTTT. Translating it yields CASSLRDHTDTQYF.

The gene calls are TRBV7-2 and TRBJ2-2; no firm D call. V dropped 1 base and J dropped 0 bases, with 18 bases sitting between them. Germline V gene sequence: CDR1 SGHTA, CDR2 FQGNSA. The CDR3 is made up of 19 amino acids. CDR3 DNA: TGTGCCAGCAGCTTAGAATTGGGCGGTTGGTCCCCGAACACCGGGGAGCTGTTTTTT. As protein: CASSLELGGWSPNTGELFF.

As DNA, the CDR3 is TGTGCCAGTAGTATAGATCGGGGGACTAGTCAGTTCTTC. Its translation is CASSIDRGTSQFF. This sequence joins TRBV19 and TRBJ2-1, with 8 bases fitting TRBD2. CDR3 length: 13 amino acids. Trimming at V came to 0 bases and at J to 13 bases, leaving 5 bases not matched to a gene. CDR1 and CDR2 (germline): LNHDA, SQIVND (reference sequence).

This clone has only one observation. The chain has TRBV5-1 and TRBJ2-5; 10 positions match TRBD2. The ends lost 0 bases at V and 3 bases at J; junction bases unmatched: 8. The V gene's germline CDR1 is SGHRS and CDR2 YFSETQ. The CDR3 is 17 residues long. As DNA, the CDR3 is TGCGCCAGCAGCTTGGGGTTCAGCGGGAGGGCCGAAGAGACCCAGTACTTC. The encoded protein is CASSLGFSGRAEETQYF. The entire variable domain, with the rest obtained from reference TRBV5-1 and TRBJ2-5, is as follows: KAGVTQTPRYLIKTRGQQVTLSCSPISGHRSVSWYQQTPGQGLQFLFEYFSETQRNKGNFPGRFSGRQFSNSRSEMNVSTLELGDSALYLCASSLGFSGRAEETQYFGPGTRLLVL.

The chain links TRBV11-3 to TRBJ2-7; D gene unclear. Germline assignment: CDR1 SGHNT and CDR2 YENEEA. Trimming cost V 0 bases and J 5 bases, with 5 bases left between them. The CDR3 runs 12 residues. The CDR3 here is CASSLDGDEQYF. The CDR3 nucleotides are TGTGCCAGCAGCTTAGATGGGGACGAGCAGTACTTC.

V is TRBV9 and J is TRBJ1-5; D unclear. This CDR3 has 13 residues. Germline lookup yields CDR1 SGDLS and CDR2 YYNGEE. V shed 3 bases and J shed 5 bases, with 9 bases lying between them. The CDR3 loop is CASSASVDQPQHF. The CDR3 DNA reads TGTGCCAGCAGCGCATCGGTTGATCAGCCCCAGCATTTT.

V gene TRBV28 combines with J gene TRBJ1-5; D is uncertain. This CDR3 contains 13 residues. V was pared by 5 bases and J by 6 bases, with 11 bases between. The germline gives CDR1 MDHEN, CDR2 SYDVKM. CDR3 protein: CASSRGSSQPQHF. CDR3 DNA sequence: TGTGCCAGCAGTCGCGGATCCAGTCAGCCCCAGCATTTT. The complete variable domain, with remaining parts taken from reference TRBV28 and TRBJ1-5, reads DVKVTQSSRYLVKRTGEKVFLECVQDMDHENMFWYRQDPGLGLRLIYFSYDVKMKEKGDIPEGYSVSREKKERFSLILESASTNQTSMYLCASSRGSSQPQHFGDGTRLSIL.

The chain is built from TRBV5-6 and TRBJ2-5; D is possibly TRBD1 (6 bases). Trimming left V 1 base short and J 3 bases short, with 13 bases between. The CDR3 covers 15 residues. The germline CDR1 and CDR2 sequences are SGHDT and YYEEEE. CDR3 nucleotides: TGTGCCAGCAGCTTGCAGGGGTCGGAGGAAGAGACCCAGTACTTC. Translation gives CASSLQGSEEETQYF.

This clone is a singleton in its sample. The chain couples TRBV27 to TRBJ2-1; 8 nucleotides agree with TRBD2. The ends lost 1 base at V and 5 bases at J; junction bases unmatched: 7. Germline CDR1 reads MNHEY; CDR2 reads SMNVEV (reference sequence). The CDR3 contains 16 residues. DNA of the CDR3: TGTGCCAGCAGTTTATTGTTCGGGACTAGTAACAATGAGCAGTTCTTC. It yields the protein CASSLLFGTSNNEQFF.

The J gene is TRBJ2-3, the V gene TRBV28; maybe TRBD2 (6 bases). Germline CDR1 reads MDHEN; CDR2 reads SYDVKM. Deletions cut 6 bases from V and 13 bases from J, with 17 bases between. The CDR3 has 12 residues. The CDR3 sequence is CASSFPGDYKYF. The CDR3, as DNA: TGTGCCAGCAGCTTCCCGGGAGACTATAAGTATTTT.

V gene TRBV7-6 combines with J gene TRBJ2-3; 9 bases fit TRBD1. Germline CDR1 SGHVS, CDR2 FNYEAQ. This CDR3 is built from 15 residues. V trimming: 4 bases; J trimming: 4 bases; junction bases outside the gene matches: 6. CDR3 DNA: TGTGCCAGCAGCTACGGGACAGGGTTGGCAGATACGCAGTATTTT. It specifies CASSYGTGLADTQYF.

The chain combines TRBV4-2 with TRBJ2-1; 7 bases fit TRBD2. In germline, CDR1 is LGHNA, CDR2 YNFKEQ. The CDR3 spans 20 residues. The ends lost 0 bases at V and 4 bases at J; junction bases unmatched: 18. CDR3 protein: CASSQERLRGLAEGYNEQFF. Here the CDR3 DNA reads TGTGCCAGCAGCCAAGAACGGTTGCGCGGGCTAGCGGAGGGGTACAATGAGCAGTTCTTC.

This chain uses TRBV19 with TRBJ2-1; TRBD2 matches at 10 bases. Trimming at V came to 5 bases and at J to 7 bases, leaving 11 bases not matched to a gene. This CDR3 region has 16 residues. CDR1 LNHDA and CDR2 SQIVND come from the germline V gene (reference sequence). The CDR3 spells CASSAGASGRNNEQFF. The CDR3 DNA is TGTGCCAGTAGTGCCGGGGCTAGCGGGAGAAATAATGAGCAGTTCTTC.

The gene calls are TRBV5-4 and TRBJ2-7; TRBD2 matches 8 bases. Germline CDR1 is SGHNT and CDR2 is YYREEE (reference sequence). This CDR3 is 16 amino acids long. Unmatched junction bases numbered 6, after V lost 1 base and J lost 0 bases. The CDR3 nucleotides are TGTGCCAGCAGCTTGAAACTAGCGGCAAGCTCCTACGAGCAGTACTTC. Protein sequence: CASSLKLAASSYEQYF.

The rearrangement uses TRBV28 and TRBJ1-5; 8 bases map to TRBD1. CDR1 and CDR2 from the germline V gene are MDHEN and SYDVKM. Trimming removed 7 bases from V and 4 bases from J; junction bases left unmatched: 6. The CDR3 is 14 residues long. CDR3 loop: CASTIRDRNQPQHF. In nucleotides, the CDR3 is TGTGCCAGCACCATCCGGGACAGGAATCAGCCCCAGCATTTT.

The J gene is TRBJ2-3, the V gene TRBV7-3; 9 bases align to TRBD2. Losses at the gene ends were 2 bases for V and 6 bases for J; bases not matched to a gene: 12. The CDR3 sequence is 17 residues long. From germline, CDR1 is SGHTA and CDR2 FQGTGA. The CDR3 DNA follows: TGTGCCAGCAGCTTAGGGCTAGCGGGGCCTCGGTCGGATACGCAGTATTTT. Translating gives CASSLGLAGPRSDTQYF.

This clone was detected a few times. The CDR3 DNA follows: TGTGCCAGCAGCTCCGAAACTAGCGCCTACAATGAGCAGTTCTTC. Amino acids: CASSSETSAYNEQFF. The V and J genes are TRBV7-9 and TRBJ2-1; TRBD2 matches 7 bases. Trimming took 4 bases from V and 2 from J; bases not matched to a gene: 5. Per the germline V gene, CDR1 is SEHNR and CDR2 is FQNEAQ (reference sequence). The CDR3 is made up of 15 amino acids.

The chain links TRBV10-1 to TRBJ2-1; possible D gene TRBD2, 5 bases. The germline V gene has CDR1 WNHNN and CDR2 SYGVQD (reference sequence). Trimming cost V 0 bases and J 1 base, with 10 bases left between them. The CDR3 is made up of 16 amino acids. DNA of the CDR3: TGCGCCAGCAGTGAGTCCGGGGTTGGGTCCTACAATGAGCAGTTCTTC. This gives the protein CASSESGVGSYNEQFF.

Only one count was recorded for this clone. The rearrangement joins TRBV7-3 to TRBJ2-2; possibly TRBD2 for D (6 bases). V lost 5 bases to trimming and J lost 0 bases, with 13 bases between them. Germline assignment: CDR1 SGHTA and CDR2 FQGTGA. This CDR3 has 16 amino acids. The chain's CDR3 is CASSQSWGANTGELFF. The CDR3 DNA follows: TGTGCCAGCAGCCAGTCCTGGGGGGCGAACACCGGGGAGCTGTTTTTT.